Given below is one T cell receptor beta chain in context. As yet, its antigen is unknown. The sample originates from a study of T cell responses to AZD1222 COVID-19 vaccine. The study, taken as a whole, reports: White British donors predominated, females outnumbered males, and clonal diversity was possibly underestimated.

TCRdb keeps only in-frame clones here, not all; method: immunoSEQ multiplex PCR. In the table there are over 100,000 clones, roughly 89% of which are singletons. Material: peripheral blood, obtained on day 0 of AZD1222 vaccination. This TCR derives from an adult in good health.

The CDR3 region has the DNA TGTGCCAGCAGCTACCGACAGGACATAACAGGCTATGGCTACACCTTC. Translating gives CASSYRQDITGYGYTF. This sequence joins TRBV3-1 (or the pseudogene TRBV3-2) and TRBJ1-2, with D perhaps matching TRBD1 (6 bases). Per the germline V gene, CDR1 is LGHDT and CDR2 is YNNKEL (reference sequence). V was trimmed by 5 bases and J by 4 bases, leaving 20 bases between them. The CDR3 totals 16 residues.